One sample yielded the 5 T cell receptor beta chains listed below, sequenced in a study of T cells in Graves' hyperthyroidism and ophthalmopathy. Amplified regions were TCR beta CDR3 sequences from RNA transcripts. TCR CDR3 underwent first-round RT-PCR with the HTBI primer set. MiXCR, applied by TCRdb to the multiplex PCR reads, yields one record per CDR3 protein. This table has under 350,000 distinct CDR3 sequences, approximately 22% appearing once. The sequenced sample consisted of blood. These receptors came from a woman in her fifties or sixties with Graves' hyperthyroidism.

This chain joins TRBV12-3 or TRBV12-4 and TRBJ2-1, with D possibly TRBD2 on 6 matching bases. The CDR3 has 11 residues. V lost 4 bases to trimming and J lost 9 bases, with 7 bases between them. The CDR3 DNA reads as TGTGCCAGCAGTTCGGGACTTGAGCAGTTCTTC. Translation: CASSSGLEQFF.

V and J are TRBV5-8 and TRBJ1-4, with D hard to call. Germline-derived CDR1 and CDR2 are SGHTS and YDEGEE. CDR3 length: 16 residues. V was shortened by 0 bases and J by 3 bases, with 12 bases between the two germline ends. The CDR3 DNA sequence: TGTGCCAGCAGCTTGGCCGTCGGCTGGGCTAATGAAAAACTGTTTTTT. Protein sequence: CASSLAVGWANEKLFF.

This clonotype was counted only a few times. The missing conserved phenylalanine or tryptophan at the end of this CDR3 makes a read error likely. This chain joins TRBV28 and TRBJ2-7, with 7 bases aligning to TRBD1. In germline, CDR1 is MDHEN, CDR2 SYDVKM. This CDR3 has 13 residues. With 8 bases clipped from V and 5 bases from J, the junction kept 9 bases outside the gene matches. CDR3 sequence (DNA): TGTGCCAGCGGGAAGACAGGGTTACACGAGCAGTACCTC. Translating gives CASGKTGLHEQYL.

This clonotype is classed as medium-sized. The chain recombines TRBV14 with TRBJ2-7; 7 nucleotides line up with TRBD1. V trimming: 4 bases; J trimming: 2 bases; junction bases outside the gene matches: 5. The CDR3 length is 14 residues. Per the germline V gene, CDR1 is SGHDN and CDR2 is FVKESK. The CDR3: CASSPWDSPYEQYF. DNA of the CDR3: TGTGCCAGCAGCCCTTGGGACAGCCCCTACGAGCAGTACTTC.

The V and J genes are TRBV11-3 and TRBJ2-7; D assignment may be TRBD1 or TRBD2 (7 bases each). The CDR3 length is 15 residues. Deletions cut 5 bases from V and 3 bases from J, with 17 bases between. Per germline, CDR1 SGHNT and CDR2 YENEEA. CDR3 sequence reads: CASSTQGGSHYEQYF. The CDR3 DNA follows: TGTGCCAGCAGCACCCAGGGGGGGTCTCACTACGAGCAGTACTTC. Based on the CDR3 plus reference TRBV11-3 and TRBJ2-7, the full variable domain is EAGVVQSPRYKIIEKKQPVAFWCNPISGHNTLYWYLQNLGQGPELLIRYENEEAVDDSQLPKDRFSAERLKGVDSTLKIQPAELGDSAVYLCASSTQGGSHYEQYFGPGTRLTVT.